The 5 T cell receptor beta chains presented below share a single source sample, sequenced in a study of cytomegalovirus exposure and HLA in healthy donors. Clones were sequenced by immunoSEQ multiplex PCR, and TCRdb holds only the in-frame ones, with some missing. Among about 48,000 clones listed, around 90% were seen once. Source material: PBMCs. The receptors come from a woman aged 25 to 45 in good health and CMV-seronegative.

This chain uses TRBV7-9 with TRBJ2-1; the match to TRBD2 covers 7 bases. CDR3 length: 14 amino acids. In germline, CDR1 is SEHNR, CDR2 FQNEAQ (reference sequence). The ends lost 6 bases at V and 4 bases at J; junction bases unmatched: 6. CDR3 nucleotide sequence: TGTGCCAGCAGGGCACCGGGACTATACAATGAGCAGTTCTTC. Translating gives CASRAPGLYNEQFF. The variable domain in full, with the rest retrieved from reference TRBV7-9 and TRBJ2-1, is DTGVSQNPRHKITKRGQNVTFRCDPISEHNRLYWYRQTLGQGPEFLTYFQNEAQLEKSRLLSDRFSAERPKGSFSTLEIQRTEQGDSAMYLCASRAPGLYNEQFFGPGTRLTVL.

This clone has only a few counts. The chain carries TRBV29-1 and TRBJ1-2, with D tentatively TRBD1 (5 bases). The germline gives CDR1 SQVTM, CDR2 ANQGSEA. This CDR3 spans 12 amino acids. V was shortened by 6 bases and J by 6 bases, with 14 bases between the two germline ends. CDR3 DNA sequence: TGCAGCGTGTTGAGCCCCAGGGATGGCTACACCTTC. Its translation: CSVLSPRDGYTF.

V usage is TRBV7-2 and J usage is TRBJ1-2; D is perhaps TRBD1 (5 bases). With 5 bases removed from V and 1 base from J, the gap between germline ends came to 11 bases. Per the germline V gene, CDR1 is SGHTA and CDR2 is FQGNSA. CDR3 length: 14 residues. The CDR3 nucleotides are TGTGCCAGCAGCAGTCTAGGGGATAACTATGGCTACACCTTC. Residues: CASSSLGDNYGYTF.

This sequence joins TRBV28 and TRBJ2-7, with a tentative D call TRBD1 (6 bases). This CDR3 has 14 amino acids. The germline V gene has CDR1 MDHEN and CDR2 SYDVKM. V gave up 3 bases and J gave up 7 bases, with 16 bases separating them. The CDR3 protein is CASSFRGSYGEQYF. The CDR3 nucleotides are TGTGCCAGCAGTTTTAGGGGGTCCTACGGGGAGCAGTACTTC.

Remarks on this clone: One junction end does not reproduce the germline sequence, and a read error may be involved. The CDR3 bases are TGCGCCAGCAGGGGTCGGGGGGAAGAGACCCAGTACTTC. Translated, it gives CASRGRGEETQYF. The chain joins TRBV11-3 to TRBJ2-5; D might be TRBD2 (7 bases). Germline CDR1 is SGHNT and CDR2 is YENEEA. The length of the CDR3 is 13 residues.